One sample yielded the 21 T cell receptor beta chains listed below, sequenced in a study of blood T cell repertoires in COVID-19 (TCRdb year 2020). Receptors were amplified or captured by the immunoSEQ multiplex PCR assay. Imported from immuneACCESS, the table was reduced by TCRdb to in-frame sequences with V and J called. These copies leave out some clones; in studies compared against another copy, an unresolved V gene accounts for under half, and the cause of the remainder is not known. The sample table contains 120,000 to 150,000 clones; only one count was recorded for under 90% of them. The ten largest clones represent approximately 5.8% of the sample. Sequencing was performed on peripheral blood. The source of these receptors is a human donor in a cohort sampled during active COVID-19.

The chain links TRBV30 to TRBJ1-1, with 7 nucleotides matching TRBD1. The CDR3 totals 14 residues. Germline V gene data show CDR1 as GTSNPN and CDR2 as SVGIG (reference sequence). After removal of 5 bases from V and 7 bases from J, the junction contained 13 bases not matched to a gene. The CDR3: CAWGTTGVLVEAFF. The DNA for the CDR3 is TGTGCCTGGGGTACCACAGGGGTTTTGGTTGAAGCTTTCTTT.

The table lists this clone with a count of one. The chain joins TRBV5-1 to TRBJ1-1, with D tentatively TRBD1 (6 bases). The V end lost 4 bases, the J end lost 9 bases, and 22 bases lay between the germline ends. The germline gives CDR1 SGHRS, CDR2 YFSETQ. There are 15 residues in the CDR3. This CDR3 is CASSPDGSRGSQAFF. The CDR3 DNA is TGCGCCAGCAGCCCGGACGGATCCAGGGGATCCCAAGCTTTCTTT.

The J gene is TRBJ2-2, the V gene TRBV7-9; TRBD2 might be the D (6 bases). CDR1 is SEHNR, CDR2 FQNEAQ, per germline (reference sequence). The CDR3 contains 16 residues. V was pared by 5 bases and J by 2 bases, with 15 bases between. The CDR3 DNA reads as TGTGCCAGCAGCACGCCGGGACTTCGTAACACCGGGGAGCTGTTTTTT. Translated, it gives CASSTPGLRNTGELFF.

This clone has only one observation. This chain links TRBV6-6 with TRBJ1-1; 9 bases fit TRBD1. Looked up from germline, CDR1 is MNHNY and CDR2 is SVGAGI (reference sequence). V gave up 4 bases and J gave up 1 base; unmatched junction bases: 4. This CDR3 has 15 residues. This chain's CDR3 is CASSSGDRENTEAFF. The CDR3 DNA is TGTGCCAGCAGTTCCGGGGACAGGGAGAACACTGAAGCTTTCTTT.

The CDR3 DNA sequence: TGTGCCAGCTCACCAGGCAGGGCCTCTTCCTACGAGCAGTACTTC. Encoded protein: CASSPGRASSYEQYF. V usage is TRBV18 and J usage is TRBJ2-7; weak D call: TRBD1 (5 bases). V lost 2 bases, J lost 1 base, and 12 bases lay in between. The CDR3 runs 15 residues. The germline gives CDR1 KGHSH, CDR2 LQKENI.

The chain is built from TRBV9 and TRBJ2-2; D uncertain. This CDR3 region has 15 residues. Germline V gene lookup returns CDR1 SGDLS and CDR2 YYNGEE. V dropped 6 bases and J dropped 0 bases, with 12 bases sitting between them. This chain's CDR3 is CASKTEFPNTGELFF. CDR3 bases: TGTGCCAGCAAAACAGAGTTTCCGAACACCGGGGAGCTGTTTTTT.

CDR3 DNA: TGTGCCAGCAGCCAAGGAGGGGAGACCCAGTACTTC. Amino acids: CASSQGGETQYF. The chain is built from TRBV3-1 (or the pseudogene TRBV3-2) and TRBJ2-5, with D possibly matching TRBD2 (5 bases). Deletions cut 1 base from V and 5 bases from J, with 5 bases between. The CDR3 is made up of 12 amino acids. Per germline, CDR1 LGHDT and CDR2 YNNKEL (reference sequence).

The chain carries TRBV30 and TRBJ1-5; TRBD1 agrees at 9 bases. J gave up 8 bases and V 2 bases, and 13 bases lay outside the gene matches. The CDR3 sequence is 16 residues long. The germline V gene has CDR1 GTSNPN and CDR2 SVGIG (reference sequence). The DNA of the CDR3 is TGTGCCTGGAGTCCGGGGACAGGGCTGTTTATTGAGCCCCAGCATTTT. This gives the protein CAWSPGTGLFIEPQHF. Based on the CDR3 plus reference TRBV30 and TRBJ1-5, the full variable domain is SQTIHQWPATLVQPVGSPLSLECTVEGTSNPNLYWYRQAAGRGLQLLFYSVGIGQISSEVPQNLSASRPQDRQFILSSKKLLLSDSGFYLCAWSPGTGLFIEPQHFGDGTRLSIL.

This chain connects TRBV25-1 to TRBJ1-5, with 11 bases that match TRBD1. The ends lost 6 bases at V and 6 bases at J; junction bases unmatched: 4. The CDR3 runs 14 residues. The germline gives CDR1 MGHDK, CDR2 SYGVNS. The CDR3 sequence is CASRGTGGGQPQHF. The CDR3 DNA follows: TGTGCCAGCAGGGGGACAGGGGGTGGTCAGCCCCAGCATTTT.

This chain uses TRBV5-1 with TRBJ2-5; TRBD2 matches at 8 bases. The length of the CDR3 is 14 residues. The trim removed 2 bases at V and 4 bases at J, leaving 4 bases unmatched. Germline V gene data show CDR1 as SGHRS and CDR2 as YFSETQ. DNA of the CDR3: TGCGCCAGCAGCTTAGGACTAGCTTCAGAGACCCAGTACTTC. Translated, it gives CASSLGLASETQYF. The full variable domain, in which reference TRBV5-1 and TRBJ2-5 provide the parts outside the CDR3, is KAGVTQTPRYLIKTRGQQVTLSCSPISGHRSVSWYQQTPGQGLQFLFEYFSETQRNKGNFPGRFSGRQFSNSRSEMNVSTLELGDSALYLCASSLGLASETQYFGPGTRLLVL.

This chain links TRBV6-5 with TRBJ1-4, with TRBD1 identical over 8 bases. After removal of 7 bases from V and 7 bases from J, the junction contained 11 bases not matched to a gene. The CDR3 spans 15 residues. Germline CDR1 is MNHEY and CDR2 is SVGAGI. This chain's CDR3 is CASKGAGGGPEKLFF. In DNA form, the CDR3 reads TGTGCCAGCAAGGGGGCAGGGGGCGGGCCTGAAAAACTGTTTTTT.

As regards this clone: This specimen includes other DNA sequences encoding the same CDR3. J is TRBJ2-5 and V is TRBV3-1 (or the pseudogene TRBV3-2); D is undetermined. The CDR3 runs 11 residues. The germline V gene encodes CDR1 LGHDT and CDR2 YNNKEL (reference sequence). V gave up 5 bases and J gave up 5 bases, with 6 bases separating them. CDR3 bases: TGTGCCAGCAGCACATCCGAGACCCAGTACTTC. This gives the protein CASSTSETQYF.

In DNA form, the CDR3 reads TGTGCCCCAGAAGATTCACCCCTCCACTTT. It translates to CAPEDSPLHF. The chain has TRBV5-6 and TRBJ1-6; D call uncertain. V was shortened by 10 bases and J by 8 bases, with 7 bases between the two germline ends. Per the germline V gene, CDR1 is SGHDT and CDR2 is YYEEEE. The CDR3 spans 10 residues.

The chain combines TRBV27 with TRBJ2-5, with a tentative D call TRBD2 (6 bases). Germline CDR1 MNHEY, CDR2 SMNVEV (reference sequence). Deletions cut 4 bases from V and 7 bases from J, with 10 bases between. This CDR3 is built from 12 residues. The CDR3 region has the DNA TGTGCCAGCAGTTGGAGGGGAGGGACCCAGTACTTC. It translates to CASSWRGGTQYF.

The chain has TRBV6-1 and TRBJ2-3, with 9 bases that match TRBD2. Trimming removed 0 bases from V and 1 base from J; junction bases left unmatched: 5. The CDR3 covers 17 residues. CDR1 MNHNS and CDR2 SASEGT come from the germline V gene. The CDR3 here is CASSEAWRGGRTDTQYF. The CDR3 DNA is TGTGCCAGCAGTGAAGCATGGCGGGGGGGCCGCACAGATACGCAGTATTTT.

This clone has a single count. The CDR3 reads CAWSVLEETQYF. CDR3 in DNA: TGTGCCTGGAGTGTACTAGAAGAGACCCAGTACTTC. This chain connects TRBV30 to TRBJ2-5, with D maybe TRBD2 (5 bases). This CDR3 region has 12 residues. Germline-derived CDR1 and CDR2 are GTSNPN and SVGIG (reference sequence). Trimming removed 0 bases from V and 3 bases from J, with 5 bases in between.

The chain uses TRBV7-2 and TRBJ2-3, with 8 bases matching TRBD1. CDR3 length: 16 residues. J was trimmed by 2 bases and V by 5 bases; bases with no gene match: 9. Germline V gives CDR1 SGHTA, CDR2 FQGNSA. CDR3 nucleotide sequence: TGTGCCAGCAGCCTGGACAGGGCAGTTTCCACAGATACGCAGTATTTT. Translation gives CASSLDRAVSTDTQYF.

This chain connects TRBV6-5 to TRBJ2-7; no clear D. Trimming took off 5 bases at V and 6 bases at J, with 11 bases between the two ends. This CDR3 region has 12 residues. Germline CDR1 and CDR2: MNHEY and SVGAGI. CDR3 DNA: TGTGCCAGCAGTCCTAACTCGGGCGAGCAGTACTTC. Amino acids: CASSPNSGEQYF.

This sequence joins TRBV27 and TRBJ2-7; TRBD1 matches 12 bases. The V gene's germline CDR1 is MNHEY and CDR2 SMNVEV (reference sequence). There are 19 residues in the CDR3. V lost 5 bases to trimming and J lost 0 bases; unmatched junction nucleotides: 14. The CDR3, as DNA: TGTGCCAGCAGTCAACCCGGGACAGGGGGCGTTCCTGCCTCCTACGAGCAGTACTTC. Amino acids: CASSQPGTGGVPASYEQYF.

The rearrangement uses TRBV6-6 and TRBJ2-7; a possible D gene is TRBD1 (5 bases). There are 16 residues in the CDR3. Per the germline V gene, CDR1 is MNHNY and CDR2 is SVGAGI (reference sequence). Trimming removed 0 bases from V and 0 bases from J, with 12 bases in between. The CDR3 DNA reads as TGTGCCAGCAGTTACTCAGACACAGGAAACTCCTACGAGCAGTACTTC. This gives the protein CASSYSDTGNSYEQYF.

The rearrangement links TRBV6-5 to TRBJ1-4; D remains ambiguous. The CDR3 spans 13 residues. Germline CDR1 is MNHEY and CDR2 is SVGAGI. V lost 4 bases, J lost 4 bases, and 7 bases lay in between. CDR3 DNA: TGTGCCAGCAGTTCCAGTTATAATGAAAAACTGTTTTTT. Its protein product is CASSSSYNEKLFF.